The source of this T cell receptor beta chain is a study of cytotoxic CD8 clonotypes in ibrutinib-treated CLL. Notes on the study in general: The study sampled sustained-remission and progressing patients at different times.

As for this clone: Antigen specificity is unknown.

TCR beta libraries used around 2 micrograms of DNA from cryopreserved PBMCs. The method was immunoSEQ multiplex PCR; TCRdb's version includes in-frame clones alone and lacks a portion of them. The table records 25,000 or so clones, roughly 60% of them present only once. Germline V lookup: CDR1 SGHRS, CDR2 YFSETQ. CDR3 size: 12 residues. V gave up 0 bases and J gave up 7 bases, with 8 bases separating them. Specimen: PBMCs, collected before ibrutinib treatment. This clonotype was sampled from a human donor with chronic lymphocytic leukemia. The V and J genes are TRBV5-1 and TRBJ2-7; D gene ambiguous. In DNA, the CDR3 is TGCGCCAGCAGCTTGGATGACCGAGAGCAGTACTTC. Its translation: CASSLDDREQYF. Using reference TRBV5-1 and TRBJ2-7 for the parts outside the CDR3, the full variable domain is KAGVTQTPRYLIKTRGQQVTLSCSPISGHRSVSWYQQTPGQGLQFLFEYFSETQRNKGNFPGRFSGRQFSNSRSEMNVSTLELGDSALYLCASSLDDREQYFGPGTRLTVT.